These T cell receptor beta chains were read from a single sample in a study of regulatory T cells in long-lasting Graves disease. MiXCR was run by TCRdb on the multiplex PCR reads, yielding one entry per CDR3 protein. Of roughly 450,000 distinct CDR3 sequences in the sample, less than 25% were seen once. Here the sequenced sample was peripheral blood mononuclear cells (PBMCs), taken when the disease was refractory, from a patient treated with antithyroid drugs. The origin of the receptors is a female donor with Graves disease. The CDR3 runs from the conserved cysteine through the conserved F or W. The D gene is left open where the match is weak. Size values are once, few and many counts, or a class for expanded clones, and some rows have none.

abundance,v_gene,len,d_gene,j_gene,CDR3aa,CDR3nt
few,TRBV3-1,15,TRBD2,TRBJ2-7,CASSLTLAGLDEQYF,TGTGCCAGCAGCCTCACTCTAGCGGGTCTCGACGAGCAGTACTTC
many,TRBV25-1,15,.,TRBJ1-3,CASSVGVSSGNTIYF,TGTGCCAGCAGTGTTGGAGTGAGCTCTGGAAACACCATATATTTT
many,TRBV18,14,TRBD1,TRBJ1-6,CASSPGQGNSPLHF,TGTGCCAGCTCACCGGGACAGGGTAATTCACCCCTCCACTTT
many,TRBV28,14,TRBD1,TRBJ1-4,CASSQADRDEKLFF,TGTGCCAGCAGCCAAGCGGACAGGGATGAAAAACTGTTTTTT
.,TRBV7-3,15,TRBD1,TRBJ2-3,CASSVLGQGTDTQYF,TGTGCCAGCAGCGTACTAGGACAGGGCACAGATACGCAGTATTTT
few,TRBV11-1,15,TRBD1,TRBJ2-4,CASSLGQGTKNIQYF,TGTGCCAGCAGCTTAGGACAGGGTACCAAAAACATTCAGTACTTC
many,TRBV20-1,14,.,TRBJ2-7,CSARERGSSYEQYF,TGCAGTGCTAGAGAGAGGGGAAGCTCCTACGAGCAGTACTTC
.,TRBV28,15,TRBD2,TRBJ2-1,CASSWLAGVGNEQFF,TGTGCCAGCAGTTGGCTAGCGGGAGTGGGCAATGAGCAGTTCTTC
.,TRBV27,18,TRBD2,TRBJ2-1,CASSRGLVREGLSNEQFF,TGTGCCAGTTCTAGGGGGCTTGTGCGGGAGGGTTTATCGAATGAGCAGTTCTTC
.,TRBV7-3,18,TRBD2,TRBJ2-6,CASRPGLAGGYGANVLTF,TGTGCCAGCAGACCAGGGTTGGCGGGAGGATACGGGGCCAACGTCCTGACTTTC
.,TRBV11-2,15,TRBD1,TRBJ1-6,CASSLWDSDNSPLHF,TGTGCCAGCAGCTTGTGGGACAGTGATAATTCACCCCTCCACTTT
many,TRBV30,12,.,TRBJ1-2,CAWRQGTYGYTF,TGTGCCTGGAGGCAGGGGACCTATGGCTACACCTTC
many,TRBV28,14,TRBD2,TRBJ2-7,CASSLFGRVYEQYF,TGTGCCAGCAGTTTATTCGGGAGGGTCTACGAGCAGTACTTC
many,TRBV6-1,13,TRBD2,TRBJ2-2,CATPGGETGELFF,TGTGCCACCCCGGGAGGGGAAACCGGGGAGCTGTTTTTT
many,TRBV28,16,.,TRBJ2-5,CASSSPKGGGQETQYF,TGTGCCAGCAGTTCTCCCAAAGGAGGGGGGCAAGAGACCCAGTACTTC
many,TRBV28,17,TRBD1,TRBJ2-4,CASSLAAGTGHKNIQYF,TGTGCCAGCAGTTTAGCCGCCGGGACAGGCCACAAAAACATTCAGTACTTC
.,TRBV27,16,TRBD1,TRBJ1-5,CASRTLYKGAHQPQHF,TGTGCCAGCAGAACTCTTTACAAGGGGGCTCATCAGCCCCAGCATTTT
many,TRBV7-2,15,.,TRBJ2-7,CASSFGRDSSYEQYF,TGTGCCAGCAGCTTTGGGCGGGACAGCTCCTACGAGCAGTACTTC
many,TRBV11-2,16,TRBD2,TRBJ2-5,CASSFNSAGGKETQYF,TGTGCCAGCAGCTTTAATTCGGCGGGAGGGAAGGAGACCCAGTACTTC
.,TRBV7-9,14,.,TRBJ2-2,CASSPFGLGGELFF,TGTGCCAGCAGCCCCTTTGGGTTAGGCGGGGAGCTGTTTTTT
many,TRBV5-1,14,TRBD1,TRBJ2-7,CASSYLTGAYEQYF,TGCGCCAGCAGCTACCTTACAGGGGCCTACGAGCAGTACTTC
few,TRBV28,15,TRBD2,TRBJ2-1,CASSLGSGAYNEQFF,TGTGCCAGCAGTTTAGGTAGCGGGGCCTACAATGAGCAGTTCTTC
many,TRBV12-3/TRBV12-4,16,.,TRBJ1-5,CASRGHRDVRGQPQHF,TGTGCCAGCAGGGGCCACCGGGACGTCCGAGGCCAGCCCCAGCATTTT
many,TRBV11-2,16,.,TRBJ2-5,CASSPRTGGLGETQYF,TGTGCCAGCAGTCCACGAACGGGGGGCCTGGGAGAGACCCAGTACTTC
many,TRBV6-1,15,TRBD1,TRBJ2-3,CASRLGQGLTDTQYF,TGTGCCAGCAGACTGGGACAGGGGCTGACAGATACGCAGTATTTT
few,TRBV14,12,.,TRBJ1-2,CASSQGRGGYTF,TGTGCCAGCAGCCAAGGAAGGGGTGGCTACACCTTC
.,TRBV5-1,15,.,TRBJ2-7,CASSRATADSYEQYF,TGCGCCAGCAGCCGGGCGACAGCAGACTCCTACGAGCAGTACTTC
many,TRBV18,14,.,TRBJ2-7,CASSQTGPTYEQYF,TGTGCCAGCTCACAAACAGGGCCCACCTACGAGCAGTACTTC
.,TRBV25-1,11,TRBD1,TRBJ1-4,CARPPGQGLFF,TGTGCCAGGCCACCGGGACAGGGGTTGTTTTTT
few,TRBV4-2,15,TRBD1,TRBJ2-7,CASSQSDRAAYEQYF,TGTGCCAGCAGCCAATCCGACAGGGCAGCCTACGAGCAGTACTTC
.,TRBV7-2,15,TRBD2,TRBJ2-1,CASSLYSGRDNEQFF,TGTGCCAGCAGCCTATATAGCGGGAGGGACAATGAGCAGTTCTTC
few,TRBV20-1,12,.,TRBJ2-5,CSAHFRQETQYF,TGCAGTGCTCACTTTCGCCAAGAGACCCAGTACTTC
few,TRBV27,15,TRBD1,TRBJ2-7,CASSLGTGFGYEQYF,TGTGCCAGCAGTTTAGGGACAGGGTTCGGGTACGAGCAGTACTTC
many,TRBV2,14,.,TRBJ2-4,CASSEREVRNIQYF,TGTGCCAGCAGTGAAAGGGAGGTTAGAAACATTCAGTACTTC
.,TRBV6-1,15,TRBD2,TRBJ2-3,CASNRRAGGLDTQYF,TGTGCCAGCAACAGAAGGGCGGGAGGGCTAGATACGCAGTATTTT
.,TRBV19,15,.,TRBJ1-1,CASWVTATLNTEAFF,TGTGCCAGTTGGGTGACCGCAACTTTGAACACTGAAGCTTTCTTT
many,TRBV28,16,TRBD2,TRBJ2-7,CASSYIAGGSSYEQYF,TGTGCCAGCAGTTATATAGCGGGAGGGAGCTCCTACGAGCAGTACTTC
many,TRBV29-1,15,TRBD2,TRBJ2-7,CSVVDWSGLYYEQYF,TGCAGCGTTGTAGACTGGTCGGGACTATACTACGAGCAGTACTTC
.,TRBV27,17,TRBD1,TRBJ2-7,CASSTGQGGKYSYEQYF,TGTGCCAGCAGCACTGGACAGGGCGGGAAATACTCCTACGAGCAGTACTTC
many,TRBV18,18,.,TRBJ1-1,CASSPLREGPTSNTEAFF,TGTGCCAGCTCACCACTCAGGGAGGGCCCAACGTCGAACACTGAAGCTTTCTTT
.,TRBV7-9,14,.,TRBJ2-7,CASSLGGFDYEQYF,TGTGCCAGCAGCTTAGGAGGCTTTGACTACGAGCAGTACTTC
.,TRBV4-2,17,.,TRBJ2-2,CASSQVGPPSNTGELFF,TGTGCCAGCAGCCAAGTTGGGCCCCCATCAAACACCGGGGAGCTGTTTTTT
.,TRBV27,14,.,TRBJ2-2,CATGWRGGTGELFF,TGTGCCACCGGGTGGAGGGGTGGCACCGGGGAGCTGTTTTTT
few,TRBV15,13,TRBD2,TRBJ2-7,CASRLAGGREQYF,TGTGCCAGTAGACTAGCGGGAGGGCGCGAGCAGTACTTC
many,TRBV28,13,.,TRBJ2-7,CASSLGGRNEQYF,TGTGCCAGCAGTTTAGGAGGGAGAAACGAGCAGTACTTC
.,TRBV7-2,13,.,TRBJ2-1,CASRGDYYNEQFF,TGTGCCAGCAGGGGGGATTATTACAATGAGCAGTTCTTC
.,TRBV30,13,.,TRBJ2-2,CAWSGANTGELFF,TGTGCCTGGAGCGGGGCAAACACCGGGGAGCTGTTTTTT
.,TRBV29-1,14,TRBD1,TRBJ2-7,CSVGMGQGVYEQYF,TGCAGCGTTGGCATGGGACAGGGAGTCTACGAGCAGTACTTC
many,TRBV28,11,.,TRBJ1-1,CASSSTSEAFF,TGTGCCAGCAGCTCGACCTCTGAAGCTTTCTTT
many,TRBV27,15,TRBD1,TRBJ1-2,CASRVSTGGFYGYTF,TGTGCCAGCAGGGTGTCGACAGGGGGTTTTTATGGCTACACCTTC
many,TRBV6-1,15,TRBD1,TRBJ1-5,CASMGGQGSNQPQHF,TGTGCCAGCATGGGGGGACAGGGGAGCAATCAGCCCCAGCATTTT
many,TRBV7-2,15,TRBD1,TRBJ1-5,CASSLGQTSNQPQHF,TGTGCCAGCAGCCTGGGACAGACGAGCAATCAGCCCCAGCATTTT